This T cell receptor beta chain originates from a study of shared clonotypes between healthy human individuals. In the study overall: Every donor yielded three CD4 naive, three CD4 memory, two CD8 naive and one CD8 memory plate. Findings and caveats of the study: Incomplete sequencing of sorted subsets was indicated by rarefaction despite large depth. All-four-donor shared clonotypes had higher generation probabilities than non-shared clonotypes did. Naive subsets typically showed greater estimated richness than memory subsets.

As for this clone: Its antigen is unknown.

The CDR3 totals 14 residues. Between the trimmed V and J ends, which lost 3 bases and 7 bases, there was a span of 16 bases. CDR1 and CDR2 (germline): MGHDK, SYGVNS. TCRdb's table, derived via immunoSEQ multiplex PCR, lists solely in-frame clones and lacks some. The sample has 950,000 to 1,100,000 clones, 70% to 80% seen once. The chain combines TRBV25-1 with TRBJ2-7; D might be TRBD1 or TRBD2, each matching 7 bases. This sequence was found in a man between 18 and 29 years old in good health. Some clones in this sample may be carry-over from other donors' samples. Sequenced material: memory CD4+ T cells from PBMCs. Subset given: CD45RA-negative fraction. The CDR3 DNA reads as TGTGCCAGCAGTGAGCCCGGGACAGCGGGGGAGCAGTACTTC. Residues: CASSEPGTAGEQYF.